The text below deals with one T cell receptor (beta chain). Germline is not matched at one junction end, which may reflect a read error. Germline loops: CDR1 MNHEY, CDR2 SVGAGI. The CDR3 length is 15 residues. These data originate in a study of blood T cell repertoires in COVID-19. Overall study context: There were acute and convalescent COVID-19 samples, and they came from the United States, Italy and Spain.

Per the authors' pipeline: Scientists estimated how many nucleated cells there were by amplifying reference gene primers. This table comes from immunoSEQ multiplex PCR, and its TCRdb copy is limited to in-frame clones, with some not included. That table gives V, J and clone size, and the DNA gave D and trimming. The sample lists more than 85,000 clones, just under 95% occurring once. Seattle participants joined during active infection and were tracked over time. The chain is built from TRBV6-5 and TRBJ2-1; unclear D gene. This clonotype was sampled from a woman aged 45-65 years with COVID-19, enrolled during active disease. Sequencing was done on a sample of peripheral blood. DNA for the CDR3: TGTGCCAGCGACAATTTATTCCACTCCTCCAATGAGCAGTTCTTC. It codes for CASDNLFHSSNEQFF.